This entry lists 18 T cell receptor beta chains sequenced from one sample in a study of blood T cell repertoires in COVID-19. The table came from immunoSEQ multiplex PCR; TCRdb's copy has only in-frame clones and leaves some out. The table shows hundreds of thousands of clones, with more than 80% occurring only once. The material sequenced was peripheral blood. The receptors were gathered from a woman aged 25-40 years with active or convalescent COVID-19.

V is TRBV18 and J is TRBJ2-2; D perhaps matches TRBD1 (6 bases). V was shortened by 0 bases and J by 0 bases, with 11 bases between the two germline ends. Germline CDR1 and CDR2: KGHSH and LQKENI. This CDR3 comprises 17 residues. The CDR3 DNA reads as TGTGCCAGCTCACCACCGGGACACCTTTCGAACACCGGGGAGCTGTTTTTT. Its translation: CASSPPGHLSNTGELFF.

This chain links TRBV5-5 with TRBJ2-2; no definite D call. V dropped 5 bases and J dropped 0 bases, with 11 bases sitting between them. The germline V gene encodes CDR1 SGHKS and CDR2 YYEKEE (reference sequence). The CDR3 consists of 15 residues. The CDR3 DNA sequence: TGTGCCAGCAGAGGTGCAGGCCCGAACACCGGGGAGCTGTTTTTT. Protein product: CASRGAGPNTGELFF.

The chain has TRBV9 and TRBJ1-2; no clear D gene. The CDR3 loop spans 13 amino acids. V lost 4 bases and J lost 7, with 14 bases in between. CDR1 and CDR2 (germline): SGDLS, YYNGEE. The CDR3, as DNA: TGTGCCAGCAGCCCGGGTTTGGAAGGTGGCTACACCTTC. Translating it yields CASSPGLEGGYTF. The complete variable domain, with remaining parts taken from reference TRBV9 and TRBJ1-2, reads DSGVTQTPKHLITATGQRVTLRCSPRSGDLSVYWYQQSLDQGLQFLIQYYNGEERAKGNILERFSAQQFPDLHSELNLSSLELGDSALYFCASSPGLEGGYTFGSGTRLTVV.

The chain links TRBV2 to TRBJ1-6, with D possibly TRBD1 on 6 matching bases. From germline, CDR1 is SNHLY and CDR2 FYNNEI. Trimming pared 7 bases from V and 6 bases from J, leaving 16 bases between. This CDR3 is built from 15 residues. CDR3 in DNA: TGTGCCAGCACCACCCGACAGGCTACTAATTCACCCCTCCACTTT. The encoded protein is CASTTRQATNSPLHF.

The rearrangement joins TRBV5-1 to TRBJ2-3; 7 positions agree with TRBD1. This CDR3 spans 16 amino acids. Looked up from germline, CDR1 is SGHRS and CDR2 is YFSETQ. Trimming at V came to 5 bases and at J to 4 bases, leaving 13 bases not matched to a gene. The CDR3 protein is CASSAYNRGSSDTQYF. The DNA of the CDR3 is TGCGCCAGCAGTGCTTATAACAGGGGCTCGTCAGATACGCAGTATTTT.

The V call is TRBV10-1, the J call TRBJ2-2; D is uncertain. The V end lost 6 bases, the J end lost 4 bases, and 12 bases lay between the germline ends. CDR1 is WNHNN and CDR2 is SYGVQD in the germline V gene (reference sequence). There are 14 residues in the CDR3. For the CDR3, the DNA is TGCGCCAGCAGCCCCGCTATAACCACCGGGGAGCTGTTTTTT. It codes for CASSPAITTGELFF.

This chain uses TRBV6-6 with TRBJ2-5; perhaps TRBD1 as D (6 bases). The CDR3 is made up of 14 amino acids. Looked up from germline, CDR1 is MNHNY and CDR2 is SVGAGI (reference sequence). Trimming stripped 8 bases from V and 1 base from J, with 14 bases between. CDR3 coding DNA: TGTGCCAGCCGTGATGACAGGACCCAAGAGACCCAGTACTTC. Amino acids: CASRDDRTQETQYF.

This clone came up once. The CDR3 sequence is CASSRTVIGETQYF. CDR3 bases: TGTGCCAGCAGTCGGACAGTCATTGGGGAGACCCAGTACTTC. The chain is built from TRBV6-5 and TRBJ2-5; maybe TRBD1 (6 bases). The germline V gene encodes CDR1 MNHEY and CDR2 SVGAGI. The CDR3 covers 14 residues. Trimming shortened V by 5 bases and J by 5 bases, and 15 bases separated the two germline ends.

The genes are TRBV19 and TRBJ1-1; no firm D call. This CDR3 is built from 12 residues. Between the trimmed V and J ends, which lost 5 bases and 10 bases, there was a span of 14 bases. The V gene's germline CDR1 is LNHDA and CDR2 SQIVND (reference sequence). For the CDR3, the DNA is TGTGCCAGTAGTCTCGGGGAATTGATAGCTTTCTTT. This translates into CASSLGELIAFF.

The V call is TRBV5-1, the J call TRBJ1-2, with 7 bases matching TRBD1. The V gene end was trimmed by 4 bases and the J gene end by 3 bases; junction bases not matched to a gene: 6. The CDR3 extends over 14 amino acids. Germline values: CDR1 SGHRS, CDR2 YFSETQ. For the CDR3, the DNA is TGCGCCAGCAGCCGTACCGGGACAGACTATGGCTACACCTTC. Protein product: CASSRTGTDYGYTF.

The chain has TRBV6-4 and TRBJ1-4; 7 positions agree with TRBD1. The CDR3 has 15 amino acids. CDR1 is MRHNA, CDR2 SNTAGT, per germline. Unmatched junction bases numbered 6, after V lost 5 bases and J lost 3 bases. This CDR3 is CASSPDREANEKLFF. CDR3 in DNA: TGTGCCAGCAGTCCAGACAGGGAAGCTAATGAAAAACTGTTTTTT.

The chain links TRBV7-6 to TRBJ1-5, with unresolved D. Per germline, CDR1 SGHVS and CDR2 FNYEAQ. The length of the CDR3 is 12 residues. The V end lost 5 bases, the J end lost 7 bases, and 9 bases lay between the germline ends. This CDR3 is CASSGTRQPQHF. CDR3 DNA sequence: TGTGCCAGCAGCGGTACTCGCCAGCCCCAGCATTTT.

The chain joins TRBV2 to TRBJ2-5, with 10 bases fitting TRBD2. There are 18 residues in the CDR3. Germline loops: CDR1 SNHLY, CDR2 FYNNEI. J was trimmed by 5 bases and V by 7 bases; bases with no gene match: 19. The CDR3 region is CASKPTPASGRWSETQYF. CDR3 in DNA: TGTGCCAGCAAGCCTACCCCAGCTAGCGGGAGATGGTCGGAGACCCAGTACTTC. Complete variable domain (other parts from reference TRBV2 and TRBJ2-5): EPEVTQTPSHQVTQMGQEVILRCVPISNHLYFYWYRQILGQKVEFLVSFYNNEISEKSEIFDDQFSVERPDGSNFTLKIRSTKLEDSAMYFCASKPTPASGRWSETQYFGPGTRLLVL.

The genes are TRBV2 and TRBJ2-5; D is perhaps TRBD1 (6 bases). The CDR3 covers 15 residues. Trimming cost V 6 bases and J 3 bases, with 17 bases left between them. Germline values: CDR1 SNHLY, CDR2 FYNNEI. The CDR3, as DNA: TGTGCCAGCAGCTCAACTCCGGACAGAGAAGAGACCCAGTACTTC. Amino acid sequence: CASSSTPDREETQYF.

This clone was detected only once. This sequence joins TRBV19 and TRBJ1-5; possible D gene TRBD1, 6 bases. Per the germline V gene, CDR1 is LNHDA and CDR2 is SQIVND (reference sequence). This CDR3 contains 13 residues. Trimming left V 4 bases short and J 7 bases short, with 11 bases between. As DNA, the CDR3 is TGTGCCAGTAGTACACAGGGATTGCAGCCCCAGCATTTT. Its translation is CASSTQGLQPQHF. The complete variable domain, with remaining parts taken from reference TRBV19 and TRBJ1-5, reads DGGITQSPKYLFRKEGQNVTLSCEQNLNHDAMYWYRQDPGQGLRLIYYSQIVNDFQKGDIAEGYSVSREKKESFPLTVTSAQKNPTAFYLCASSTQGLQPQHFGDGTRLSIL.

As for this clone: A read error may account for a junction end that differs from germline. CDR3 amino acids: CASSQGGSGLVF. The DNA for the CDR3 is TGTGCCAGCAGCCAAGGCGGGTCCGGCTTGGTCTTC. The rearrangement joins TRBV3-1 (or the pseudogene TRBV3-2) to TRBJ2-1; tentatively, D is TRBD2 (5 bases). This CDR3 spans 12 amino acids. Germline CDR1 and CDR2: LGHDT and YNNKEL (reference sequence).

The chain is built from TRBV5-1 and TRBJ1-2, with no clear D. CDR1 SGHRS and CDR2 YFSETQ come from the germline V gene. This CDR3 is built from 13 residues. Deletions cut 2 bases from V and 2 bases from J, with 7 bases between. CDR3: CASSFSQNYGYTF. CDR3 nucleotides: TGCGCCAGCAGCTTTTCGCAGAACTATGGCTACACCTTC.

This clone has just a few counts. The chain links TRBV5-6 to TRBJ1-6; tentative D call: TRBD1 (6 bases). Trimming removed 0 bases from V and 8 bases from J, with 15 bases in between. CDR3 length: 16 amino acids. Germline lookup yields CDR1 SGHDT and CDR2 YYEEEE. The CDR3 nucleotides read TGTGCCAGCAGCTTGGCCAGAGGACAGTCTGATTCACCCCTCCACTTT. This sequence encodes CASSLARGQSDSPLHF.